Below are 18 T cell receptor beta chains sequenced from a single sample in a study of blood T cell repertoires in COVID-19. Produced via immunoSEQ multiplex PCR; TCRdb's table is partial and in-frame only. Altogether around 300,000 clones are present, roughly 87% being singletons, with the ten largest covering more than 10%. Sequencing used peripheral blood. These receptor sequences come from a human donor in a cohort sampled during active COVID-19.

This clone has just one count. This rearrangement joins TRBV7-7 to TRBJ2-7; D is unresolved. The V gene lost 1 base and the J gene lost 3 bases, with 7 bases spanning the gap. The CDR3 contains 13 residues. Per germline, CDR1 SSHAT and CDR2 FNYEAQ (reference sequence). CDR3 sequence reads: CASSLGLNYEQYF. CDR3 nucleotides: TGTGCCAGCAGCTTAGGGCTGAACTACGAGCAGTACTTC.

The DNA of the CDR3 is TGTGCCAGCAGCCAAGTTGGGGCCGCGGATACGCAGTATTTT. It codes for CASSQVGAADTQYF. The chain couples TRBV14 to TRBJ2-3; tentative D call: TRBD1 (5 bases). V lost 1 base, J lost 6 bases, and 11 bases lay in between. CDR3 length: 14 residues. The V gene's germline CDR1 is SGHDN and CDR2 FVKESK. The entire variable domain, with the rest obtained from reference TRBV14 and TRBJ2-3, is as follows: EAGVTQFPSHSVIEKGQTVTLRCDPISGHDNLYWYRRVMGKEIKFLLHFVKESKQDESGMPNNRFLAERTGGTYSTLKVQPAELEDSGVYFCASSQVGAADTQYFGPGTRLTVL.

The chain joins TRBV28 to TRBJ2-1; the match to TRBD2 covers 10 bases. V shed 8 bases and J 6 bases; nucleotides not matched to a gene: 4. Germline assignment: CDR1 MDHEN and CDR2 SYDVKM. This CDR3 has 13 amino acids. Written as DNA, the CDR3 is TGTGCCAGCCGCCCTAGCGGGAGCAATGAGCAGTTCTTC. Its translation is CASRPSGSNEQFF.

Comment on this clone: The same CDR3 can be traced to other DNA sequences in this sample. The gene calls are TRBV20-1 and TRBJ1-6; D perhaps matches TRBD1 (6 bases). The CDR3 covers 15 residues. The germline gives CDR1 DFQATT, CDR2 SNEGSKA (reference sequence). V lost 3 bases to trimming and J lost 0 bases, with 9 bases between them. CDR3 amino acids: CSASRGSSYNSPLHF. The DNA of the CDR3 is TGCAGTGCTAGTAGGGGGAGCTCCTATAATTCACCCCTCCACTTT.

This rearrangement joins TRBV11-2 to TRBJ2-1, with TRBD2 matching over 14 bases. Germline-derived CDR1 and CDR2 are SGHAT and FQNNGV. The J segment lost 4 bases and the V segment lost 4 bases, leaving 6 bases of the junction unmatched. The CDR3 covers 17 residues. CDR3 DNA: TGTGCCAGCAGCTCTCCCGGGACTAGCGGGAGTTACAATGAGCAGTTCTTC. Translating it yields CASSSPGTSGSYNEQFF. The variable domain in full, completed from reference TRBV11-2 and TRBJ2-1, reads EAGVAQSPRYKIIEKRQSVAFWCNPISGHATLYWYQQILGQGPKLLIQFQNNGVVDDSQLPKDRFSAERLKGVDSTLKIQPAKLEDSAVYLCASSSPGTSGSYNEQFFGPGTRLTVL.

The rearrangement links TRBV18 to TRBJ1-3; D uncertain. CDR3 length equals 15 residues. The germline V and J ends were trimmed by 3 bases and 0 bases, with 9 bases remaining between them. Germline CDR1 and CDR2: KGHSH and LQKENI. CDR3 nucleotides: TGTGCCAGCTCACCTCCAGTTCCCTCTGGAAACACCATATATTTT. Residues: CASSPPVPSGNTIYF.

The V gene is TRBV28, the J gene TRBJ2-3, with 9 bases aligning to TRBD2. This CDR3 region has 17 residues. The ends lost 3 bases at V and 7 bases at J; junction bases unmatched: 14. The germline CDR1 and CDR2 sequences are MDHEN and SYDVKM. This chain's CDR3 is CASSFPWSSSGTHTQYF. DNA of the CDR3: TGTGCCAGCAGTTTCCCGTGGTCTTCTAGCGGGACTCATACGCAGTATTTT.

This sequence joins TRBV28 and TRBJ1-1, with TRBD1 as a possible D gene (5 bases). V lost 1 base and J 11 bases, leaving 20 bases between the germline ends. From germline, CDR1 is MDHEN and CDR2 SYDVKM. This CDR3 comprises 15 residues. The CDR3 nucleotides read TGTGCCAGCAGTTTATCGTCAACAGGCCCATCCGAGGCTTTCTTT. Protein product: CASSLSSTGPSEAFF.

The chain links TRBV4-1 to TRBJ2-3; TRBD2 aligns across 8 bases. Germline CDR1 and CDR2: MGHRA and YSYEKL. CDR3 size: 16 residues. J gave up 6 bases and V 1 base, and 9 bases lay outside the gene matches. The CDR3 coding sequence is TGCGCCAGCAGCCAAGTGGGAGCGGGAGTGTGGGATACGCAGTATTTT. This codes for CASSQVGAGVWDTQYF.

This chain connects TRBV18 to TRBJ2-1; perhaps TRBD2 as D (5 bases). The length of the CDR3 is 15 residues. CDR1 KGHSH and CDR2 LQKENI come from the germline V gene. V lost 2 bases and J 7 bases, leaving 15 bases between the germline ends. The CDR3 protein is CASSPDYSVLNEQFF. CDR3 sequence (DNA): TGTGCCAGCTCACCAGATTATAGCGTGTTAAATGAGCAGTTCTTC.

J is TRBJ1-5 and V is TRBV18; 10 nucleotides agree with TRBD1. Trimming took 5 bases from V and 7 from J; bases not matched to a gene: 5. The CDR3 contains 14 residues. Germline values: CDR1 KGHSH, CDR2 LQKENI. The CDR3 spells CASSKGTGDQPQHF. The DNA for the CDR3 is TGTGCCAGCTCAAAGGGGACAGGGGACCAGCCCCAGCATTTT.

The chain combines TRBV9 with TRBJ2-4; possible D gene TRBD2, 6 bases. Germline-derived CDR1 and CDR2 are SGDLS and YYNGEE. Trimming cost V 3 bases and J 7 bases, with 14 bases left between them. The CDR3 covers 14 residues. As DNA, the CDR3 is TGTGCCAGCAGCGGCGGGGTCACCAGGAACATTCAGTACTTC. This gives the protein CASSGGVTRNIQYF.

This chain joins TRBV3-1 (or the pseudogene TRBV3-2) and TRBJ1-4, with D perhaps matching TRBD1 (5 bases). The CDR3 sequence is 14 residues long. Germline loops: CDR1 LGHDT, CDR2 YNNKEL (reference sequence). V was trimmed by 5 bases and J by 8 bases, leaving 15 bases between them. The CDR3 coding sequence is TGTGCCAGCAGCAACCGGGGGTACGGGGAAAAACTGTTTTTT. Its translation is CASSNRGYGEKLFF.

This chain joins TRBV15 and TRBJ2-1; 11 positions agree with TRBD2. Losses at the gene ends were 0 bases for V and 2 bases for J; bases not matched to a gene: 6. Germline V gene sequence: CDR1 LNHNV, CDR2 YYDKDF (reference sequence). The CDR3 is 18 residues long. The CDR3 DNA reads as TGTGCCACCAGCAGAGACCTTAGCGGGAGGGTTACCTACAATGAGCAGTTCTTC. Translating gives CATSRDLSGRVTYNEQFF. The full variable domain, rest sourced from reference TRBV15 and TRBJ2-1, is DAMVIQNPRYQVTQFGKPVTLSCSQTLNHNVMYWYQQKSSQAPKLLFHYYDKDFNNEADTPDNFQSRRPNTSFCFLDIRSPGLGDTAMYLCATSRDLSGRVTYNEQFFGPGTRLTVL.

About this clone: Different DNA sequences within this sample yield the same CDR3. The chain couples TRBV28 to TRBJ2-7; 7 nucleotides agree with TRBD1. The CDR3 is 13 amino acids. The germline gives CDR1 MDHEN, CDR2 SYDVKM. Trimming at V came to 8 bases and at J to 5 bases, leaving 9 bases not matched to a gene. The CDR3 spells CASGGDRVHEQYF. CDR3 in DNA: TGTGCCAGCGGTGGTGACAGGGTACACGAGCAGTACTTC.

The rearrangement joins TRBV7-9 to TRBJ1-2; D uncertain. Germline V gene data show CDR1 as SEHNR and CDR2 as FQNEAQ (reference sequence). This CDR3 comprises 12 residues. V was trimmed by 3 bases and J by 3 bases, leaving 5 bases between them. CDR3 nucleotides: TGTGCCAGCAGCTTTATAGACTATGGCTACACCTTC. Protein sequence: CASSFIDYGYTF.

The J gene is TRBJ2-1, the V gene TRBV11-2, with TRBD1 matching over 8 bases. Germline V gene sequence: CDR1 SGHAT, CDR2 FQNNGV. The J segment lost 7 bases and the V segment lost 5 bases, leaving 7 bases of the junction unmatched. The length of the CDR3 is 14 residues. The CDR3 here is CASSGRRTGNEQFF. CDR3 bases: TGTGCCAGCAGCGGCCGTCGGACAGGGAATGAGCAGTTCTTC.

The V call is TRBV7-9, the J call TRBJ2-3, with 9 positions matching TRBD1. This CDR3 has 16 amino acids. Losses at the gene ends were 3 bases for V and 11 bases for J; bases not matched to a gene: 15. The V gene's germline CDR1 is SEHNR and CDR2 FQNEAQ (reference sequence). CDR3 in DNA: TGTGCCAGCAGCTTGGGGGTCCCGGGACAGGGAACGGAGCAGTATTTT. It specifies CASSLGVPGQGTEQYF. Variable domain in full (rest from reference TRBV7-9 and TRBJ2-3): DTGVSQNPRHKITKRGQNVTFRCDPISEHNRLYWYRQTLGQGPEFLTYFQNEAQLEKSRLLSDRFSAERPKGSFSTLEIQRTEQGDSAMYLCASSLGVPGQGTEQYFGPGTRLTVL.